These T cell receptor beta chains were read from a single sample in a study of Graves' ophthalmopathy and Graves' hyperthyroidism. TCRdb used MiXCR to reprocess the multiplex PCR reads, holding one entry per CDR3 protein. This sample has approximately 700,000 distinct CDR3 sequences, with about 41% found just once. Sequenced: peripheral blood. The receptor source for this set is an adult man with Graves' ophthalmopathy. Both conserved end residues are part of each CDR3. The D gene is left open where the match is weak. Where a row states a size, it is once, few, many or the class of an expanded clone; other rows omit it.

V: TRBV20-1
D: TRBD1
J: TRBJ1-2
size: -
CDR3: CSASWTGVGYGYTF
DNA: TGCAGTGCTAGTTGGACAGGGGTCGGCTATGGCTACACCTTC

V: TRBV5-4
D: TRBD1
J: TRBJ2-5
size: many
CDR3: CASSLGLSAGGQETQYF
DNA: TGTGCCAGCAGCTTGGGTCTGTCCGCAGGGGGCCAAGAGACCCAGTACTTC

V: TRBV4-1
D: TRBD1
J: TRBJ2-2
size: -
CDR3: CASSQVAGGVAGELFF
DNA: TGTGCCAGCAGCCAAGTTGCAGGGGGTGTCGCCGGGGAGCTGTTTTTT

V: TRBV7-9
D: TRBD2
J: TRBJ2-5
size: -
CDR3: CASSLLSGRAGETQYF
DNA: TGCGCCAGCAGCTTGCTTAGCGGGAGGGCCGGAGAGACCCAGTACTTC

V: TRBV19
D: -
J: TRBJ1-5
size: -
CDR3: CASSEQTGRNNQPQHF
DNA: TGTGCCAGTAGTGAACAGACGGGACGGAACAATCAGCCCCAGCATTTT

V: TRBV11-1
D: -
J: TRBJ1-4
size: -
CDR3: CASSQRGMNEKLFF
DNA: TGTGCCAGCAGCCAGAGGGGAATGAATGAAAAACTGTTTTTT

V: TRBV5-1
D: -
J: TRBJ2-7
size: -
CDR3: CASRTGQQGLEQYF
DNA: TGCGCCAGCAGGACGGGACAACAGGGCCTCGAGCAGTACTTC

V: TRBV24-1
D: -
J: TRBJ1-5
size: -
CDR3: CATSSFRGSQPQHF
DNA: TGTGCCACCAGTAGCTTCAGGGGTTCTCAGCCCCAGCATTTT

V: TRBV11-2
D: -
J: TRBJ2-7
size: few
CDR3: CASSLETIRHGENEQYF
DNA: TGTGCCAGCAGCTTAGAAACCATCCGACATGGTGAAAACGAGCAGTACTTC

V: TRBV25-1
D: -
J: TRBJ1-2
size: -
CDR3: CARGFGGGYGYTF
DNA: TGTGCTAGGGGTTTCGGGGGCGGCTATGGCTACACCTTC

V: TRBV5-4
D: -
J: TRBJ2-2
size: few
CDR3: CASSPYQGPDTGELFF
DNA: TGTGCCAGCAGTCCTTATCAGGGGCCCGACACCGGGGAGCTGTTTTTT

V: TRBV20-1
D: TRBD1
J: TRBJ1-5
size: -
CDR3: CSARTGGAVSNQPQHF
DNA: TGCAGTGCTAGAACAGGGGGCGCGGTTAGCAATCAGCCCCAGCATTTT

V: TRBV12-3/TRBV12-4
D: -
J: TRBJ1-3
size: -
CDR3: CASSLRDASGNTIYF
DNA: TGTGCCAGCAGTTTAAGGGATGCCTCTGGAAACACCATATATTTT

V: TRBV20-1
D: TRBD1
J: TRBJ1-2
size: -
CDR3: CSASFTGTANYGYTF
DNA: TGCAGTGCTAGTTTTACCGGGACAGCGAACTATGGCTACACCTTC

V: TRBV2
D: -
J: TRBJ2-7
size: many
CDR3: CASRQTASRSEQYF
DNA: TGTGCCAGCAGACAGACGGCTTCACGATCCGAGCAGTACTTC

V: TRBV2
D: -
J: TRBJ1-4
size: -
CDR3: CASSEARADEKLFF
DNA: TGTGCCAGCAGTGAAGCGCGGGCTGATGAAAAACTGTTTTTT

V: TRBV10-2
D: -
J: TRBJ1-4
size: -
CDR3: CASSESATNEKLFF
DNA: TGCGCCAGCAGTGAGTCGGCAACTAATGAAAAACTGTTTTTT

V: TRBV7-2
D: -
J: TRBJ2-7
size: many
CDR3: CASSGSHSYEQYF
DNA: TGTGCCAGCAGCGGGTCCCACAGCTACGAGCAGTACTTC

V: TRBV2
D: TRBD2
J: TRBJ2-5
size: few
CDR3: CASSEQRGPEETQYF
DNA: TGTGCCAGCAGTGAACAGCGGGGGCCAGAAGAGACCCAGTACTTC

V: TRBV19
D: TRBD2
J: TRBJ2-7
size: many
CDR3: CASSDLAGTTYEQYF
DNA: TGTGCCAGTAGTGACCTAGCGGGCACAACCTACGAGCAGTACTTC

V: TRBV4-3
D: -
J: TRBJ1-5
size: many
CDR3: CASSQAVWQPQHF
DNA: TGCGCCAGCAGCCAGGCCGTGTGGCAGCCCCAGCATTTT

V: TRBV29-1
D: -
J: TRBJ2-7
size: -
CDR3: CSHPNPGSEQYF
DNA: TGCAGCCACCCTAACCCGGGGAGCGAGCAGTACTTC

V: TRBV7-3
D: -
J: TRBJ1-1
size: many
CDR3: CASSFSGSSTEAFF
DNA: TGTGCCAGCAGCTTTTCAGGGAGTTCCACTGAAGCTTTCTTT

V: TRBV19
D: -
J: TRBJ2-5
size: many
CDR3: CASSTDSPALETQYF
DNA: TGTGCCAGTAGTACCGACAGCCCGGCTTTGGAGACCCAGTACTTC

V: TRBV29-1
D: -
J: TRBJ1-1
size: -
CDR3: CSFGGGGTEAFF
DNA: TGCAGCTTTGGCGGAGGTGGGACTGAAGCTTTCTTT

V: TRBV2
D: TRBD1
J: TRBJ1-1
size: -
CDR3: CASSRPDRVNTEAFF
DNA: TGTGCCAGCAGTCGACCTGACAGGGTGAACACTGAAGCTTTCTTT

V: TRBV12-5
D: -
J: TRBJ1-2
size: many
CDR3: CARAGDYGYTF
DNA: TGTGCTAGAGCCGGAGACTATGGCTACACCTTC

V: TRBV5-1
D: TRBD2
J: TRBJ2-5
size: -
CDR3: CASSSGTSGGGETQYF
DNA: TGCGCCAGCAGCTCCGGGACTAGCGGGGGTGGAGAGACCCAGTACTTC

V: TRBV4-3
D: -
J: TRBJ1-2
size: many
CDR3: CASSQEFSANYGYTF
DNA: TGCGCCAGCAGCCAAGAGTTCAGCGCTAACTATGGCTACACCTTC

V: TRBV6-2/TRBV6-3
D: -
J: TRBJ2-7
size: few
CDR3: CASSYGGRSSYEQYF
DNA: TGTGCCAGCAGTTACGGGGGACGGAGCTCCTACGAGCAGTACTTC

V: TRBV5-6
D: -
J: TRBJ2-7
size: -
CDR3: CASSLAGSVSSYEQYF
DNA: TGTGCCAGCAGCTTGGCGGGGTCGGTGAGCTCCTACGAGCAGTACTTC

V: TRBV24-1
D: -
J: TRBJ2-1
size: -
CDR3: CATSEHGTRSYNEQFF
DNA: TGTGCCACCAGTGAACACGGGACTCGTTCATACAATGAGCAGTTCTTC

V: TRBV29-1
D: -
J: TRBJ2-5
size: -
CDR3: CSMPMGGPKETQYF
DNA: TGCAGCATGCCGATGGGGGGCCCCAAAGAGACCCAGTACTTC

V: TRBV7-2
D: -
J: TRBJ2-2
size: many
CDR3: CASSLARQLTGELFF
DNA: TGTGCCAGCAGCTTAGCTCGACAACTCACCGGGGAGCTGTTTTTT

V: TRBV11-2
D: -
J: TRBJ2-7
size: -
CDR3: CASSSLRVTTRSYEQYF
DNA: TGTGCCAGCAGCTCGCTCCGGGTCACCACGCGTTCCTACGAGCAGTACTTC

V: TRBV10-3
D: TRBD1
J: TRBJ1-2
size: -
CDR3: CAISEARGHLYGYTF
DNA: TGTGCCATCAGTGAGGCCAGGGGGCATCTCTATGGCTACACCTTC

V: TRBV4-1
D: -
J: TRBJ2-5
size: -
CDR3: CASSPGPNPSETQYF
DNA: TGCGCCAGCAGCCCGGGACCTAACCCCAGTGAGACCCAGTACTTC

V: TRBV6-1
D: -
J: TRBJ2-6
size: -
CDR3: CAISGGQGANVLTF
DNA: TGTGCCATCAGTGGAGGACAGGGGGCCAACGTCCTGACTTTC

V: TRBV2
D: -
J: TRBJ1-1
size: many
CDR3: CASSEVARSEAFF
DNA: TGTGCCAGCAGTGAAGTCGCTCGGAGTGAAGCTTTCTTT

V: TRBV6-6
D: TRBD1
J: TRBJ1-3
size: -
CDR3: CASSLPTTGFSGNTIYF
DNA: TGTGCCAGCAGTTTACCAACGACAGGGTTCTCTGGAAACACCATATATTTT

V: TRBV5-1
D: -
J: TRBJ2-7
size: many
CDR3: CASSSFRETYEQYF
DNA: TGCGCCAGCAGCTCCTTCAGGGAAACCTACGAGCAGTACTTC

V: TRBV27
D: TRBD1
J: TRBJ1-1
size: -
CDR3: CASKLGQGRTEAFF
DNA: TGTGCCAGCAAACTAGGACAGGGAAGAACTGAAGCTTTCTTT

V: TRBV11-3
D: -
J: TRBJ2-6
size: many
CDR3: CASRPGAGGVLTF
DNA: TGTGCCAGCAGGCCGGGAGCCGGGGGCGTCCTGACTTTC

V: TRBV29-1
D: -
J: TRBJ2-7
size: many
CDR3: CSVEDGSYEQYF
DNA: TGCAGCGTTGAGGACGGGAGCTACGAGCAGTACTTC

V: TRBV14
D: -
J: TRBJ1-1
size: -
CDR3: CASTKTGSDTEAFF
DNA: TGTGCCAGCACCAAAACAGGGTCTGACACTGAAGCTTTCTTT

V: TRBV9
D: TRBD1
J: TRBJ1-4
size: -
CDR3: CASSPQGASNEKLFF
DNA: TGTGCCAGCAGCCCACAGGGGGCGTCTAATGAAAAACTGTTTTTT

V: TRBV29-1
D: -
J: TRBJ2-7
size: many
CDR3: CSVEEGDGYEQYF
DNA: TGCAGCGTTGAAGAGGGGGATGGCTACGAGCAGTACTTC

V: TRBV29-1
D: -
J: TRBJ2-5
size: -
CDR3: CSATKGRGETQYF
DNA: TGCAGCGCGACGAAGGGACGTGGAGAGACCCAGTACTTC

V: TRBV10-3
D: -
J: TRBJ2-7
size: -
CDR3: CASGVQLGGSYEQYF
DNA: TGTGCCAGCGGGGTACAGCTGGGAGGATCCTACGAGCAGTACTTC

V: TRBV7-9
D: -
J: TRBJ2-2
size: many
CDR3: CASSLAGVTGELFF
DNA: TGTGCCAGCAGCTTAGCGGGGGTCACCGGGGAGCTGTTTTTT

V: TRBV4-2
D: -
J: TRBJ2-7
size: -
CDR3: CASSLGVKQYF
DNA: TGTGCCAGCAGCCTCGGGGTAAAGCAGTACTTC

V: TRBV10-3
D: TRBD1
J: TRBJ2-5
size: -
CDR3: CASSGQGKHAQETQYF
DNA: TGTGCCAGCAGTGGACAGGGGAAACACGCACAGGAGACCCAGTACTTC

V: TRBV12-3/TRBV12-4
D: TRBD1
J: TRBJ1-4
size: many
CDR3: CASSLTGFNEKLFF
DNA: TGTGCCAGCAGTTTGACAGGGTTTAATGAAAAACTGTTTTTT

V: TRBV7-9
D: -
J: TRBJ1-3
size: many
CDR3: CAAGSPGNTIYF
DNA: TGTGCCGCGGGTAGTCCCGGAAACACCATATATTTT